Below, one T cell receptor beta chain is given with its context. As yet, its antigen is unknown. The CDR3 consists of 13 residues. V lost 5 bases, J lost 5 bases, and 11 bases lay in between. The V gene's germline CDR1 is MNHEY and CDR2 SMNVEV (reference sequence). The primer mix had 52 TRBV and 13 TRBJ primers. Libraries were prepared by immunoSEQ multiplex PCR; TCRdb keeps only in-frame clonotypes and omits some of them. The data contain fewer than 3,500 clones, around 95% of them singletons. The data stem from a study of regulatory T cells. Whole-study findings and limits: Regulatory T cells from CD3G-deficient patients were less diverse than autologous conventional CD4+ cells and control regulatory cells.

Every patient with CD3G deficiency had evidence of autoimmunity. This TCR was sampled from a person aged 18 to 35 with CD3G deficiency. The chain is built from TRBV27 and TRBJ2-3; the D is unclear. The sequenced sample consisted of CD4+ Tregs sorted from blood. CDR3 region: CASSAKKRDTQYF. Here the CDR3 DNA reads TGTGCCAGCAGTGCGAAGAAGCGAGATACGCAGTATTTT.